Sequencing of this T cell receptor (beta chain) was carried out in a study of vaccination and CD4 T cells after COVID-19. As for treatment: roughly ten-day PBMC culture with coronavirus spike peptide pools or control peptides (ViraFEST assay). Ahead of the COVID-19 pandemic (2011-2018), the CD4+ T cells of the unexposed donor were collected. Sequenced with the Oncomine TCR Beta short-read assay was DNA taken from cultured CD4+ T cells. TCRdb recomputed calls from the PCR reads with MiXCR, one row per CDR3 protein. The sample consists of about 6,800 distinct CDR3 sequences, 55% of them appearing once. The CDR3 spans 14 residues. V was trimmed by 0 bases and J by 6 bases, leaving 13 bases between them. Germline lookup yields CDR1 DFQATT and CDR2 SNEGSKA (reference sequence). This clonotype has a handful of counts. Its antigen is not known.

The sequence derives from a human donor in good health. V is TRBV20-1 and J is TRBJ2-3; no clear D gene. The sequenced sample was CD4+ T cells from blood, cultured in vitro. In DNA, the CDR3 is TGCAGTGCTAGAGATCCGCCCAAGCCGGATACGCAGTATTTT. Translating it yields CSARDPPKPDTQYF.